A selection of T cell receptor beta chains follows, all from one sample in a study of T cells expressing NK-cell markers. TCRdb reprocessed the 5' RACE reads; each CDR3 protein has one entry and no DNA is given. This sample's table has around 550,000 distinct CDR3 sequences. Sequences were obtained from blood T cells: a sorted CD56 or NKG2C T cell subset, CD4+ or CD8+ T cells, or bulk PBMC T cells (not recorded which). The receptors stem from a man younger than 35 in good health. CDR3s include the opening cysteine and the closing phenylalanine or tryptophan. Fields, in order: J gene, V gene, CDR3 protein.

j_call: TRBJ2-1
v_call: TRBV9
cdr3_aa: CASSGGLAGPTWFF

j_call: TRBJ2-5
v_call: TRBV18
cdr3_aa: CASSPYRTSETQYF

j_call: TRBJ1-5
v_call: TRBV6-1
cdr3_aa: CASRIQGMNQPQHF

j_call: TRBJ2-3
v_call: TRBV7-2
cdr3_aa: CASLTSGSTDTQYF

j_call: TRBJ2-3
v_call: TRBV4-2
cdr3_aa: CASSQDLLFGGHTQYF

j_call: TRBJ2-7
v_call: TRBV4-2
cdr3_aa: CASSQDGGDEQYF

j_call: TRBJ2-3
v_call: TRBV14
cdr3_aa: CASSQAGTTQYF

j_call: TRBJ2-5
v_call: TRBV3-1
cdr3_aa: CASSVRSGSGETQYF

j_call: TRBJ2-7
v_call: TRBV5-5
cdr3_aa: CASSLGWNYEQYF

j_call: TRBJ2-1
v_call: TRBV7-2
cdr3_aa: CASSPPGRPPDEQFF

j_call: TRBJ2-7
v_call: TRBV20-1
cdr3_aa: CSARKGSVGPREQYF

j_call: TRBJ2-7
v_call: TRBV28
cdr3_aa: CASSFSLLGQNYEQYF

j_call: TRBJ2-2
v_call: TRBV28
cdr3_aa: CASRETGLNTGELFF

j_call: TRBJ2-1
v_call: TRBV5-1
cdr3_aa: CASSSLWASGRSNEQFF

j_call: TRBJ2-1
v_call: TRBV4-3
cdr3_aa: CASSHGLAGEEYNEQFF

j_call: TRBJ2-1
v_call: TRBV27
cdr3_aa: CASFPSGGAYNEQFF

j_call: TRBJ2-5
v_call: TRBV4-1
cdr3_aa: CASSGRDRQETQYF

j_call: TRBJ2-2
v_call: TRBV21-1
cdr3_aa: CASSKAGGTNTGELFF

j_call: TRBJ2-1
v_call: TRBV30
cdr3_aa: CAWGRSGSFYNEQFF

j_call: TRBJ2-7
v_call: TRBV30
cdr3_aa: CAWSVDGRVYEQYF

j_call: TRBJ2-3
v_call: TRBV20-1
cdr3_aa: CSASGSGIVHTQYF

j_call: TRBJ2-1
v_call: TRBV15
cdr3_aa: CATSVGRANNEQFF

j_call: TRBJ2-3
v_call: TRBV20-1
cdr3_aa: CSANGLNTDTQYF

j_call: TRBJ1-6
v_call: TRBV10-3
cdr3_aa: CAIGRGAGADSPLHF

j_call: TRBJ1-6
v_call: TRBV4-1
cdr3_aa: CASSTNDSPLHF

j_call: TRBJ1-2
v_call: TRBV12-3/TRBV12-4
cdr3_aa: CASSLDGRGKSGYTF

j_call: TRBJ2-5
v_call: TRBV28
cdr3_aa: CASSSGTRIFETQYF

j_call: TRBJ1-2
v_call: TRBV6-5
cdr3_aa: CASSSIGQGLTGGYTF

j_call: TRBJ2-1
v_call: TRBV5-5
cdr3_aa: CASSLGTGAGISQQFF

j_call: TRBJ2-7
v_call: TRBV20-1
cdr3_aa: CSARGPLGMERGGQYF

j_call: TRBJ2-4
v_call: TRBV10-2
cdr3_aa: CASLRELAKNIQYF

j_call: TRBJ2-2
v_call: TRBV5-1
cdr3_aa: CASSLEAGRGELFF

j_call: TRBJ2-1
v_call: TRBV15
cdr3_aa: CATSRLAKKGNEQFF

j_call: TRBJ2-1
v_call: TRBV6-5
cdr3_aa: CASSYSSSGAYNEQFF

j_call: TRBJ2-5
v_call: TRBV21-1
cdr3_aa: CASSKVGQGGETQYF

j_call: TRBJ1-1
v_call: TRBV7-8
cdr3_aa: CASSRGAGGTEAFF

j_call: TRBJ1-2
v_call: TRBV20-1
cdr3_aa: CSARGPNRGNRRIRNYGYTF

j_call: TRBJ1-2
v_call: TRBV3-1
cdr3_aa: CASSQGGAGYGYTF

j_call: TRBJ2-1
v_call: TRBV20-1
cdr3_aa: CSARYGPGPANEQFF

j_call: TRBJ2-1
v_call: TRBV12-3/TRBV12-4
cdr3_aa: CAVGGSYNEQFF

j_call: TRBJ2-7
v_call: TRBV28
cdr3_aa: CASRAVLSYEQYF

j_call: TRBJ1-3
v_call: TRBV18
cdr3_aa: CASSPPRTGGGNTIYF

j_call: TRBJ2-3
v_call: TRBV11-2
cdr3_aa: CASSLVGAGAADTQYF

j_call: TRBJ2-1
v_call: TRBV6-2/TRBV6-3
cdr3_aa: CASSSSGEGEQFF

j_call: TRBJ2-7
v_call: TRBV29-1
cdr3_aa: CSVASPGGRQYF